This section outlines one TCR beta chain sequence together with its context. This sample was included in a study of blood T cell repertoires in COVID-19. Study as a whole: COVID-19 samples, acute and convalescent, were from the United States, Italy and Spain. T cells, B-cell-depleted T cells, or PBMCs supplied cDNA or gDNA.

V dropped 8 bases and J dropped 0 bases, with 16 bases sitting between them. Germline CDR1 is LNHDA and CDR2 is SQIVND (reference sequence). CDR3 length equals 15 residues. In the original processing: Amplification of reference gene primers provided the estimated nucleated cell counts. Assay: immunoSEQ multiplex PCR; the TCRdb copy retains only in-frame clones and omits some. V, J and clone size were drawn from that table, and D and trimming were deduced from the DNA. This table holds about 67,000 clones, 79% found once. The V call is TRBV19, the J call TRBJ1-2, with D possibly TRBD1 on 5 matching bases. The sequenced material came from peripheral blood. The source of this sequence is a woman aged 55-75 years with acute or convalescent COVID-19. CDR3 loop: CASRSGGEANYGYTF. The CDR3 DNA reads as TGTGCCAGTCGTAGCGGGGGAGAAGCTAACTATGGCTACACCTTC.